A single sample is the source of the 21 T cell receptor beta chains below, sequenced in a study of T cell responses to AZD1222 COVID-19 vaccine. Profiling relied on immunoSEQ multiplex PCR, and the TCRdb table lists in-frame clones only, not all of them. In the table there are some 30,000 clones, 65% to 90% of which are singletons. Material: peripheral blood, obtained 28 days after the second AZD1222 dose. The receptors derive from an adult who received the AZD1222 COVID-19 vaccine.

J is TRBJ2-7 and V is TRBV6-5, with a weak D call TRBD1 (6 bases). Per germline, CDR1 MNHEY and CDR2 SVGAGI. This CDR3 is 13 amino acids long. Trimming stripped 6 bases from V and 3 bases from J, with 12 bases between. Here the CDR3 reads CASRPDRRYEQYF. CDR3 coding DNA: TGTGCCAGCAGACCCGACAGGCGCTACGAGCAGTACTTC.

This chain links TRBV6-5 with TRBJ1-5; D ambiguous. V lost 1 base and J 2 bases, leaving 9 bases between the germline ends. The germline V gene encodes CDR1 MNHEY and CDR2 SVGAGI. This CDR3 is built from 15 residues. The CDR3 DNA sequence: TGTGCCAGCAGTTACTGTCGCTACTGCAATCAGCCCCAGCATTTT. Amino acids: CASSYCRYCNQPQHF.

The V and J genes are TRBV7-2 and TRBJ2-1, with D perhaps matching TRBD2 (6 bases). This CDR3 is 16 amino acids long. Trimming cost V 7 bases and J 8 bases, with 24 bases left between them. The germline gives CDR1 SGHTA, CDR2 FQGNSA. The chain's CDR3 is CASTRSPRGWMDEQFF. The DNA for the CDR3 is TGTGCCAGCACAAGAAGCCCCCGGGGGTGGATGGATGAGCAGTTCTTC.

V and J are TRBV5-1 and TRBJ1-6; D remains ambiguous. V was trimmed by 0 bases and J by 7 bases, leaving 8 bases between them. Germline V gives CDR1 SGHRS, CDR2 YFSETQ. The CDR3 has 14 residues. The CDR3 sequence: CASSLEPGNSPLHF. The CDR3 DNA reads TGCGCCAGCAGCTTGGAACCGGGGAATTCACCCCTCCACTTT. Complete variable domain (other parts from reference TRBV5-1 and TRBJ1-6): KAGVTQTPRYLIKTRGQQVTLSCSPISGHRSVSWYQQTPGQGLQFLFEYFSETQRNKGNFPGRFSGRQFSNSRSEMNVSTLELGDSALYLCASSLEPGNSPLHFGNGTRLTVT.

CDR3 sequence (DNA): TGCGCCAGCAACGCGCAGACAAACACTGAAGCTTTCTTT. It specifies CASNAQTNTEAFF. The J gene is TRBJ1-1, the V gene TRBV5-1; D remains unclear. The CDR3 length is 13 residues. V was shortened by 6 bases and J by 2 bases, with 11 bases between the two germline ends. CDR1 SGHRS and CDR2 YFSETQ come from the germline V gene.

The chain uses TRBV19 and TRBJ1-2; D is ambiguous. With 1 base removed from V and 4 bases from J, the gap between germline ends came to 13 bases. This CDR3 is built from 15 residues. The germline V gene encodes CDR1 LNHDA and CDR2 SQIVND (reference sequence). For the CDR3, the DNA is TGTGCCAGTAGTATAGTCAGGCCCCGAGGCTATGGCTACACCTTC. Its translation is CASSIVRPRGYGYTF.

CDR3 nucleotides: TGCGCCAGCAGCGGAGTTGATAGCGGGAGTCGGGGCGATACGCAGTATTTT. Residues: CASSGVDSGSRGDTQYF. The V gene is TRBV5-1, the J gene TRBJ2-3, with 9 bases fitting TRBD2. J gave up 6 bases and V 4 bases, and 15 bases lay outside the gene matches. The germline gives CDR1 SGHRS, CDR2 YFSETQ. The CDR3 has 17 residues. The whole variable domain, remainder taken from reference TRBV5-1 and TRBJ2-3, is KAGVTQTPRYLIKTRGQQVTLSCSPISGHRSVSWYQQTPGQGLQFLFEYFSETQRNKGNFPGRFSGRQFSNSRSEMNVSTLELGDSALYLCASSGVDSGSRGDTQYFGPGTRLTVL.

The chain recombines TRBV10-3 with TRBJ1-5; D is unresolved. V shed 0 bases and J shed 4 bases, with 19 bases lying between them. CDR1 is ENHRY, CDR2 SYGVKD, per germline. This CDR3 is 18 amino acids long. The CDR3 loop is CAISESLAGLGSNQPQHF. The CDR3 DNA is TGTGCCATCAGTGAGTCATTAGCCGGCCTGGGGTCTAATCAGCCCCAGCATTTT.

The chain links TRBV18 to TRBJ2-7, with 9 positions matching TRBD1. V shed 4 bases and J 6 bases; nucleotides not matched to a gene: 10. The CDR3 contains 15 residues. Germline loops: CDR1 KGHSH, CDR2 LQKENI. CDR3 protein: CASSQGTGRWGEQYF. The CDR3 DNA reads as TGTGCCAGCTCACAGGGGACAGGGAGATGGGGCGAGCAGTACTTC.

This rearrangement joins TRBV5-4 to TRBJ2-2; no clear D. The CDR3 covers 14 residues. Trimming removed 0 bases at V and 2 bases at J, with 5 bases between. Germline V gene sequence: CDR1 SGHNT, CDR2 YYREEE (reference sequence). The CDR3, as DNA: TGTGCCAGCAGCTTGGAGAGCAACACCGGGGAGCTGTTTTTT. It encodes CASSLESNTGELFF.

The DNA of the CDR3 is TGCGCCAGCAGCTTGGACCCCAGCTCTGGAAACACCATATATTTT. Its protein product is CASSLDPSSGNTIYF. The chain uses TRBV5-1 and TRBJ1-3; no definite D call. V was cut by 0 bases and J by 0 bases, with 7 bases left in between. CDR1 is SGHRS, CDR2 YFSETQ, per germline. This CDR3 spans 15 amino acids. The full variable domain, its missing parts supplied by reference TRBV5-1 and TRBJ1-3, is KAGVTQTPRYLIKTRGQQVTLSCSPISGHRSVSWYQQTPGQGLQFLFEYFSETQRNKGNFPGRFSGRQFSNSRSEMNVSTLELGDSALYLCASSLDPSSGNTIYFGEGSWLTVV.

The chain recombines TRBV6-5 with TRBJ1-2; D not resolved. The CDR3 is 12 residues long. Germline CDR1 is MNHEY and CDR2 is SVGAGI. Trimming cost V 8 bases and J 4 bases, with 11 bases left between them. The CDR3 bases are TGTGCCAGCTCCCTTAAGGGCTATGGCTACACCTTC. Its translation: CASSLKGYGYTF.

This clone appeared a few times. The chain couples TRBV14 to TRBJ1-6; 7 bases line up with TRBD1. The V gene's germline CDR1 is SGHDN and CDR2 FVKESK. This CDR3 contains 14 residues. Losses at the gene ends were 3 bases for V and 12 bases for J; bases not matched to a gene: 8. CDR3 bases: TGTGCCAGCAGCCAGCCTGACAGGGATGGACCCCTCCACTTT. Residues: CASSQPDRDGPLHF.

CDR3 residues: CASSFSGNTEAFF. For the CDR3, the DNA is TGTGCCAGCAGCTTTTCGGGGAACACTGAAGCTTTCTTT. V and J are TRBV7-9 and TRBJ1-1, with D hard to call. Trimming pared 3 bases from V and 1 base from J, leaving 6 bases between. The length of the CDR3 is 13 residues. Germline V gene data show CDR1 as SEHNR and CDR2 as FQNEAQ (reference sequence).

V and J are TRBV7-2 and TRBJ2-7, with 12 bases matching TRBD1. V gave up 5 bases and J gave up 7 bases; unmatched junction bases: 21. CDR3 length: 19 amino acids. Germline loops: CDR1 SGHTA, CDR2 FQGNSA. CDR3 sequence (DNA): TGTGCCAGCAGCACACCATCCGGGACAGGGGGCACCGGGGGTTTGGAGCAGTACTTC. Translating gives CASSTPSGTGGTGGLEQYF.

The DNA for the CDR3 is TGTGCCAGCAGCTTAGCGGGGGTACGGACAGATACGCAGTATTTT. Protein: CASSLAGVRTDTQYF. V and J are TRBV7-8 and TRBJ2-3; either TRBD1 or TRBD2 may fit D (5 bases each). The ends were cut back, 0 bases at V and 3 bases at J, with 10 bases in the middle. Germline assignment: CDR1 SGHVS and CDR2 FQNEAQ. The CDR3 contains 15 residues. The variable domain in full, completed from reference TRBV7-8 and TRBJ2-3, reads GAGVSQSPRYKVAKRGQDVALRCDPISGHVSLFWYQQALGQGPEFLTYFQNEAQLDKSGLPSDRFFAERPEGSVSTLKIQRTQQEDSAVYLCASSLAGVRTDTQYFGPGTRLTVL.

The chain joins TRBV18 to TRBJ1-2; D possibly corresponds to TRBD1 (5 bases). V lost 3 bases to trimming and J lost 3 bases, with 11 bases between them. This CDR3 is 14 amino acids long. CDR1 is KGHSH and CDR2 is LQKENI in the germline V gene. Here the CDR3 DNA reads TGTGCCAGCTCACCCGGGGTAGGGGACTATGGCTACACCTTC. This translates into CASSPGVGDYGYTF.

This chain uses TRBV11-2 with TRBJ2-4; no reliable D call. The CDR3 totals 13 residues. Germline CDR1 is SGHAT and CDR2 is FQNNGV. Trimming left V 1 base short and J 5 bases short, with 6 bases between. The CDR3, as DNA: TGTGCCAGCAGCTTAGTTGTAGAAAACATTCAGTACTTC. This codes for CASSLVVENIQYF.

This chain connects TRBV4-2 to TRBJ2-7; 7 nucleotides align to TRBD1. The J segment lost 4 bases and the V segment lost 0 bases, leaving 12 bases of the junction unmatched. The CDR3 runs to 17 residues. Germline CDR1 is LGHNA and CDR2 is YNFKEQ. The CDR3 spells CASSQDKARNRGYEQYF. The CDR3 region has the DNA TGTGCCAGCAGCCAAGATAAGGCCAGGAACAGGGGTTACGAGCAGTACTTC.

This chain uses TRBV15 with TRBJ2-7, with a tentative D call TRBD2 (6 bases). CDR3 size: 17 residues. V shed 0 bases and J shed 1 base, with 16 bases lying between them. Germline V gene sequence: CDR1 LNHNV, CDR2 YYDKDF (reference sequence). The CDR3 coding sequence is TGTGCCACCAGCAGAGATCTCCGCTACGCGGGGTCCTACGAGCAGTACTTC. Translating gives CATSRDLRYAGSYEQYF.

The V call is TRBV24-1, the J call TRBJ2-1, with 11 bases identical to TRBD2. Germline V gives CDR1 KGHDR, CDR2 SFDVKD. Losses at the gene ends were 4 bases for V and 10 bases for J; bases not matched to a gene: 8. The CDR3 extends over 15 amino acids. CDR3 sequence reads: CATSDPGTSGVEQFF. CDR3 sequence (DNA): TGTGCCACCAGTGACCCCGGGACTAGCGGAGTAGAGCAGTTCTTC.